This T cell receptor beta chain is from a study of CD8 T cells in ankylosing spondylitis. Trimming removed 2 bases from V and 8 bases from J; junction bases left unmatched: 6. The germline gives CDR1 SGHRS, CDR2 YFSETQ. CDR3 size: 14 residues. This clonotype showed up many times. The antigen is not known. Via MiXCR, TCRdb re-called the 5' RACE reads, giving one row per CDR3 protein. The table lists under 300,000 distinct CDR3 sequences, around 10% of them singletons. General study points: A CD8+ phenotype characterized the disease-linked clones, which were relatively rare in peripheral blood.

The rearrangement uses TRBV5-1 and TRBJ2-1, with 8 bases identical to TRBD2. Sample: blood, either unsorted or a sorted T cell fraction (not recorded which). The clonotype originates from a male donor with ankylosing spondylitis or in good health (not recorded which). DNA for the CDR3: TGCGCCAGCAGCTTCGACTCGGGAGGGGATGAGCAGTTCTTC. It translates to CASSFDSGGDEQFF.